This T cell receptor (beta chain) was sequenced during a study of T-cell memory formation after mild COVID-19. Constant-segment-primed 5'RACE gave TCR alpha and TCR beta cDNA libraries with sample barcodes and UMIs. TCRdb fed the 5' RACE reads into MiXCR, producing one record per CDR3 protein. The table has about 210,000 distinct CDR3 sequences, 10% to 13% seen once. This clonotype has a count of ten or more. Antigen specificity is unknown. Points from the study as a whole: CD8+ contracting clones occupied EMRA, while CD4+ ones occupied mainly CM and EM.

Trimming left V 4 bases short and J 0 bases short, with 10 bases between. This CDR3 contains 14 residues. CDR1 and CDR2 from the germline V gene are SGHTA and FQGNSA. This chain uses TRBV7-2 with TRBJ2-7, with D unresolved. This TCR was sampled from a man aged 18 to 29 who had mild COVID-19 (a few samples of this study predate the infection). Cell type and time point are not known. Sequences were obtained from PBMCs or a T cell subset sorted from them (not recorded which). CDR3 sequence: CASSSSAYSYEQYF. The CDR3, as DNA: TGTGCCAGCAGCTCTTCAGCTTACTCCTACGAGCAGTACTTC.